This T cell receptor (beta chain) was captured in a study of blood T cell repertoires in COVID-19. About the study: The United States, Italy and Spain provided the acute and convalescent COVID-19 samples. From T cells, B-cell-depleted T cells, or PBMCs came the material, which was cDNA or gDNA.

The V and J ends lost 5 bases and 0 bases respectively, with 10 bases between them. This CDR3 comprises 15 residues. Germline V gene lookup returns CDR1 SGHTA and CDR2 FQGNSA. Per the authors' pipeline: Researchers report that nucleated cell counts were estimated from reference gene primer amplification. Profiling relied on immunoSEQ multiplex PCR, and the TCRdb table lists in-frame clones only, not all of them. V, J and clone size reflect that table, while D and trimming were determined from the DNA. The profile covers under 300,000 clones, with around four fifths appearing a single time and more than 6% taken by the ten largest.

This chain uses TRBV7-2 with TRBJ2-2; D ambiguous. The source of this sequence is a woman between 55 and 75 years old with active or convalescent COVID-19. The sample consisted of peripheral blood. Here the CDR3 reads CASSPVRANTGELFF. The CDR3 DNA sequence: TGTGCCAGCAGCCCCGTGAGAGCGAACACCGGGGAGCTGTTTTTT.